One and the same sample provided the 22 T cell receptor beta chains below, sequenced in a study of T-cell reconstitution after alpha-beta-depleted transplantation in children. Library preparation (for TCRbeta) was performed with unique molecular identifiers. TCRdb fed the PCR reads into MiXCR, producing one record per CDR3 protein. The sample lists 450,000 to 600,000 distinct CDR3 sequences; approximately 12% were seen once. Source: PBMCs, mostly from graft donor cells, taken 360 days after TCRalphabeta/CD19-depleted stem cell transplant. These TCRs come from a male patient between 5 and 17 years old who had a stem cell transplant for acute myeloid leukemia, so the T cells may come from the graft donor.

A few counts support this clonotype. CDR3 bases: TGTGCCAGCAGCCGACTAGCGGGCACCGGGGAGCTGTTTTTT. Its translation: CASSRLAGTGELFF. The chain is built from TRBV7-3 and TRBJ2-2; 10 bases map to TRBD2. The CDR3 contains 14 residues. With V trimmed by 5 bases and J by 4 bases, 1 base remained unmatched. CDR1 is SGHTA and CDR2 is FQGTGA in the germline V gene.

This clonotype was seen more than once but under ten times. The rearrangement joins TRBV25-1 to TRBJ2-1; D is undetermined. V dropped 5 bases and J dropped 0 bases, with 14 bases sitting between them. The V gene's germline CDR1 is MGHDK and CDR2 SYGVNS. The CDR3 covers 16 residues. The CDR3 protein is CASSPPGGRSYNEQFF. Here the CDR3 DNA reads TGTGCCAGCAGTCCCCCAGGCGGCCGCTCCTACAATGAGCAGTTCTTC.

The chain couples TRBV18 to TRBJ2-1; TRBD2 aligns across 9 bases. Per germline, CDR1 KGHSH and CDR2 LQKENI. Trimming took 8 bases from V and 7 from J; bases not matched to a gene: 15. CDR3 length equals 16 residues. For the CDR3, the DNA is TGTGCCAGCGGCCCCGAGGGAGCGGGGGGCGAGAATGAGCAGTTCTTC. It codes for CASGPEGAGGENEQFF.

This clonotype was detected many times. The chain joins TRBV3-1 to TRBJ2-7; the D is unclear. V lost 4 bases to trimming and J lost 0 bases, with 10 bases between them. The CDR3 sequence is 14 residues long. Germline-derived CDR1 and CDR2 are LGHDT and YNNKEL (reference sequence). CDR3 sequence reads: CASSPNWYSYEQYF. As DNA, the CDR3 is TGTGCCAGCAGCCCCAACTGGTACTCCTACGAGCAGTACTTC.

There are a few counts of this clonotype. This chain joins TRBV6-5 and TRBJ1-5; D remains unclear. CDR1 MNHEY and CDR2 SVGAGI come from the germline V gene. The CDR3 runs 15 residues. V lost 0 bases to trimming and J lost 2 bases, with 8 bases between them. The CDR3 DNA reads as TGTGCCAGCAGTTACTCGGGAGAAGGCAATCAGCCCCAGCATTTT. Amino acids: CASSYSGEGNQPQHF.

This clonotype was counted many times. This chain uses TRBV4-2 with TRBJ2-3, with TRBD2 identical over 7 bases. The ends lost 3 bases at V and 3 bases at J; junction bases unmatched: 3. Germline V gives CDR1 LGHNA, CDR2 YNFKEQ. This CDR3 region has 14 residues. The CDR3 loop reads CASSQGGGTDTQYF. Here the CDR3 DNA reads TGTGCCAGCAGCCAGGGGGGAGGGACAGATACGCAGTATTTT.

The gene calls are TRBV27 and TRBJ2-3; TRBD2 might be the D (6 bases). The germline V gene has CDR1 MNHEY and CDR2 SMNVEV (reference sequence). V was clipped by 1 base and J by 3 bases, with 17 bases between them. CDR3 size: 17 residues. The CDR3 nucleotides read TGTGCCAGCAGTTTATTTGGGCGGGGACTCGAGACAGATACGCAGTATTTT. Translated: CASSLFGRGLETDTQYF.

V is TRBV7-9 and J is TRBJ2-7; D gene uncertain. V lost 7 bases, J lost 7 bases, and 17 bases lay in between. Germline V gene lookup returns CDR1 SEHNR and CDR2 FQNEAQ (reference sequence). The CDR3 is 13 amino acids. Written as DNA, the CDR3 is TGTGCCAGCATCCCTCCGAACACCGGGGAGCAGTACTTC. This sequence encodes CASIPPNTGEQYF.

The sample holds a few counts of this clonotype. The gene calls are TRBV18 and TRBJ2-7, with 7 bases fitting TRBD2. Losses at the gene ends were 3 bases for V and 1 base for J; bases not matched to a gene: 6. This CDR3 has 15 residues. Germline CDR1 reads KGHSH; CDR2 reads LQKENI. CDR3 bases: TGTGCCAGCTCACCTTTATCTAGCGGATCCTACGAGCAGTACTTC. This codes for CASSPLSSGSYEQYF.

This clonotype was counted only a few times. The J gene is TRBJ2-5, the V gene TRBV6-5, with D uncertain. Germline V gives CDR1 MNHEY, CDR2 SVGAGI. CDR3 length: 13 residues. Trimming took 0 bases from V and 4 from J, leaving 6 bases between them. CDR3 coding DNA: TGTGCCAGCAGTTACTCGAGCCCAGAGACCCAGTACTTC. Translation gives CASSYSSPETQYF.

CDR3 residues: CASSAPSTDTQYF. The CDR3 bases are TGTGCCAGCAGCGCCCCCTCCACAGATACGCAGTATTTT. The chain links TRBV9 to TRBJ2-3; no clear D gene. Germline V CDR1 and CDR2: SGDLS, YYNGEE. This CDR3 has 13 residues. V was cut by 3 bases and J by 2 bases, with 7 bases left in between. Looking up the rest from reference TRBV9 and TRBJ2-3 gives the full variable domain: DSGVTQTPKHLITATGQRVTLRCSPRSGDLSVYWYQQSLDQGLQFLIQYYNGEERAKGNILERFSAQQFPDLHSELNLSSLELGDSALYFCASSAPSTDTQYFGPGTRLTVL.

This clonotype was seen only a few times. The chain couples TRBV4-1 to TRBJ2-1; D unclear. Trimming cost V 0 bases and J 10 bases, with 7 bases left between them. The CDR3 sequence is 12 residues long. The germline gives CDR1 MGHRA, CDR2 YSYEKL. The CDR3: CASSQELGEQFF. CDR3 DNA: TGCGCCAGCAGCCAAGAACTCGGGGAGCAGTTCTTC.

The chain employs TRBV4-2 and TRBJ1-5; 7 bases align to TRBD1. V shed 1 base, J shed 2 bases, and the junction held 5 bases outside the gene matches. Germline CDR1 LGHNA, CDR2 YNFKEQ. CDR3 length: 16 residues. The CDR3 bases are TGTGCCAGCAGCCAAGTTGGGCAGGGGGGCAATCAGCCCCAGCATTTT. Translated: CASSQVGQGGNQPQHF.

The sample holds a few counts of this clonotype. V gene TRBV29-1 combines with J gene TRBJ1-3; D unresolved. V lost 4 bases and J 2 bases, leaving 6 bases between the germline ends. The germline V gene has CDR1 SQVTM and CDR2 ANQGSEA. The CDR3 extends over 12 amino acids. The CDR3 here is CSVVIAGNTIYF. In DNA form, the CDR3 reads TGCAGCGTTGTGATAGCTGGAAACACCATATATTTT.

CDR3 nucleotide sequence: TGTGCCAGCTCACCAGCGACCACGCGGAGGGAGCCCTACGAGCAGTACTTC. As protein: CASSPATTRREPYEQYF. The chain carries TRBV18 and TRBJ2-7; the D gene is possibly TRBD2 (6 bases). The CDR3 covers 17 residues. V dropped 2 bases and J dropped 2 bases, with 19 bases sitting between them. Germline V gives CDR1 KGHSH, CDR2 LQKENI.

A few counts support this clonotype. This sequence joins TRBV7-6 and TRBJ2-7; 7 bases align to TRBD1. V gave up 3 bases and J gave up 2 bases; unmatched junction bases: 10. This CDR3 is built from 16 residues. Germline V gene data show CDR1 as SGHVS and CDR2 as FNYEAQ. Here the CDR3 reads CASSLISGTVAYEQYF. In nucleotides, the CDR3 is TGTGCCAGCAGCTTGATTTCCGGGACAGTAGCCTACGAGCAGTACTTC. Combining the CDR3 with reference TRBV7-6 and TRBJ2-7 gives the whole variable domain GAGVSQSPRYKVTKRGQDVALRCDPISGHVSLYWYRQALGQGPEFLTYFNYEAQQDKSGLPNDRFSAERPEGSISTLTIQRTEQRDSAMYRCASSLISGTVAYEQYFGPGTRLTVT.

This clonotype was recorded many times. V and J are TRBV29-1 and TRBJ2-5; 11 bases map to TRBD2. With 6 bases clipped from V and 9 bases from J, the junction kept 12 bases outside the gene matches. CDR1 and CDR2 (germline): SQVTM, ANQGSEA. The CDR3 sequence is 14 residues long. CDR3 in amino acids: CSVTSGSSPWAQYF. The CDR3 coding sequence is TGCAGCGTCACTAGCGGGAGTTCCCCATGGGCCCAGTACTTC.

The CDR3 region is CSVTGGEQYF. CDR3 nucleotides: TGCAGCGTTACAGGGGGCGAGCAGTACTTC. This chain joins TRBV29-1 and TRBJ2-7; 8 bases map to TRBD1. This CDR3 region has 10 residues. The germline CDR1 and CDR2 sequences are SQVTM and ANQGSEA. Trimming removed 5 bases from V and 6 bases from J; junction bases left unmatched: 0.

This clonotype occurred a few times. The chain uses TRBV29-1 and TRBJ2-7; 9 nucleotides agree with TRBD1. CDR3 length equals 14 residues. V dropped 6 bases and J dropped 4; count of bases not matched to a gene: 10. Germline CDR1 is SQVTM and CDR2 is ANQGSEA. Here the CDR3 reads CSVAGQGQGYEQYF. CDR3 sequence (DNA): TGCAGCGTCGCCGGACAGGGGCAAGGGTACGAGCAGTACTTC.

This CDR3 reads CSASSPIPDMLSDTQYF. The CDR3 DNA sequence: TGCAGTGCTTCCTCCCCTATCCCGGACATGTTGTCAGATACGCAGTATTTT. The chain joins TRBV20-1 to TRBJ2-3; D is perhaps TRBD1 (5 bases). Trimming stripped 5 bases from V and 4 bases from J, with 25 bases between. CDR1 is DFQATT and CDR2 is SNEGSKA in the germline V gene (reference sequence). This CDR3 is built from 17 residues.

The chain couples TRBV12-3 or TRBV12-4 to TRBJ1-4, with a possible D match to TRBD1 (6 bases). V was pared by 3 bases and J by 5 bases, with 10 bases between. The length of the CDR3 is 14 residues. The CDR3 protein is CASSFRGKNEKLFF. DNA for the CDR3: TGTGCCAGCAGTTTTAGGGGGAAGAATGAAAAACTGTTTTTT.

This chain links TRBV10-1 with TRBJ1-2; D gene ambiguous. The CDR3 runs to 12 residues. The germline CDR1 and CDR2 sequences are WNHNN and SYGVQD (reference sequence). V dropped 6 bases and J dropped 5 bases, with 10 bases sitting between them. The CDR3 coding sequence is TGCGCCAGCAGGACTAGACTGTATGGCTACACCTTC. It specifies CASRTRLYGYTF.